Described below is a single TCR beta chain sequence and its context. The data were obtained in a study of sequential checkpoint blockade in melanoma. Across the study: Patients were randomized 1:1 to nivolumab-then-ipilimumab or ipilimumab-then-nivolumab first-line. After both sequences, patients received maintenance nivolumab.

Produced via immunoSEQ multiplex PCR; TCRdb's table is partial and in-frame only. The table has 15,000 or so clones, approximately 74% seen once. The sample's treatment: randomized to nivolumab then ipilimumab (arm A) or the reverse (arm B). No patient had prior DNA-damaging chemotherapy. Sorted cells were live CD3+CD8+, lacking CD19 and CD56, from PBMCs. The sample in question was CD8+ T cells sorted from blood (inferred from file names), obtained from a patient given nivolumab and ipilimumab in sequence. The receptor was derived from a human donor with melanoma.

The CDR3 loop is CAWSDYRENTEAFF. CDR3 nucleotides: TGTGCCTGGAGTGACTACAGGGAGAACACTGAAGCTTTCTTT. The chain couples TRBV30 to TRBJ1-1, with D perhaps matching TRBD1 (6 bases). V shed 1 base and J shed 1 base, with 10 bases lying between them. The CDR3 is made up of 14 amino acids. The germline gives CDR1 GTSNPN, CDR2 SVGIG (reference sequence).